This TCR beta chain was documented in a study of regulatory T cells in long-lasting Graves disease. General study findings and limits: Sample size was small, which may have lowered accuracy.

Note on this clonotype: The antigen is unknown. A much larger clone differs by one base, so this may be a read error.

Arm-PCR of CDR3 regions and iRepertoire HTBI primers were used to build TCR beta libraries. TCRdb passed the multiplex PCR reads through MiXCR, listing each CDR3 protein once. The data contain about 470,000 distinct CDR3 sequences, less than 25% of them singletons. The length of the CDR3 is 15 residues. CDR1 and CDR2 from the germline V gene are SGHTA and FQGNSA. Trimming removed 5 bases at V and 5 bases at J, with 18 bases between. Noted time point: persistent/refractory GD, antithyroid drugs over 5 years with positive TRAb. Isolated PBMC RNA provided the starting material for the TCR library. American Thyroid Association guidelines served as the basis for diagnosing Graves' disease.

The chain carries TRBV7-2 and TRBJ1-1; perhaps TRBD1 as D (6 bases). Sequenced material: peripheral blood mononuclear cells (PBMCs), taken when the disease was refractory, from a patient treated with antithyroid drugs. The TCR originated in a female donor with Graves disease. The CDR3: CASSPYPDRCTEAFF. In DNA, the CDR3 is TGTGCCAGCAGCCCATACCCTGACAGGTGTACTGAAGCTTTCTTT.